This TCR beta chain is from a study of T cell responses to AZD1222 COVID-19 vaccine. With respect to this clone: Its antigen is undetermined.

From germline, CDR1 is SGHKS and CDR2 YYEKEE (reference sequence). The CDR3 sequence is 14 residues long. Trimming left V 0 bases short and J 1 base short, with 5 bases between. Overall study findings and caveats: Spike-specific TCR breadth rose after two AZD1222 doses, and depth rose as well. Repertoire samples came only from after the peak T cell response.

Method: immunoSEQ multiplex PCR; TCRdb's copy keeps in-frame clones and lacks some. The table lists around 99,000 clones, 80% to 95% of them singletons. Source: peripheral blood, taken 28 days after the second AZD1222 dose. The chain combines TRBV5-5 with TRBJ2-4; the D is unclear. The sequence was collected from an adult who received the AZD1222 COVID-19 vaccine. The CDR3 reads CASSLDFAKNIQYF. The CDR3 DNA reads as TGTGCCAGCAGCTTGGACTTTGCCAAAAACATTCAGTACTTC. Drawing the rest from reference TRBV5-5 and TRBJ2-4, the complete variable domain is DAGVTQSPTHLIKTRGQQVTLRCSPISGHKSVSWYQQVLGQGPQFIFQYYEKEERGRGNFPDRFSARQFPNYSSELNVNALLLGDSALYLCASSLDFAKNIQYFGAGTRLSVL.